This T cell receptor (beta chain) was recovered during a study of Graves' ophthalmopathy and Graves' hyperthyroidism. Using RNA transcripts, the TCR beta CDR3 regions were amplified. RT-PCR was first run with HTBI primers, then multiplex PCR in a second round. MiXCR was run by TCRdb on the multiplex PCR reads, yielding one entry per CDR3 protein. Here the sample spans 200,000 to 250,000 distinct CDR3 sequences, around a fifth being singletons. The sample holds many counts of this clonotype. V shed 4 bases and J 10 bases; nucleotides not matched to a gene: 12. Per germline, CDR1 MDHEN and CDR2 SYDVKM. This CDR3 has 14 amino acids.

The chain has TRBV28 and TRBJ1-1; 7 bases fit TRBD1. The specimen was peripheral blood. The clonotype originates from a woman aged 45 to 65 with Graves' ophthalmopathy. The chain's CDR3 is CASSSGQVNYRAFF. The CDR3, as DNA: TGTGCCAGCAGTTCAGGACAGGTCAACTATCGAGCTTTCTTT.